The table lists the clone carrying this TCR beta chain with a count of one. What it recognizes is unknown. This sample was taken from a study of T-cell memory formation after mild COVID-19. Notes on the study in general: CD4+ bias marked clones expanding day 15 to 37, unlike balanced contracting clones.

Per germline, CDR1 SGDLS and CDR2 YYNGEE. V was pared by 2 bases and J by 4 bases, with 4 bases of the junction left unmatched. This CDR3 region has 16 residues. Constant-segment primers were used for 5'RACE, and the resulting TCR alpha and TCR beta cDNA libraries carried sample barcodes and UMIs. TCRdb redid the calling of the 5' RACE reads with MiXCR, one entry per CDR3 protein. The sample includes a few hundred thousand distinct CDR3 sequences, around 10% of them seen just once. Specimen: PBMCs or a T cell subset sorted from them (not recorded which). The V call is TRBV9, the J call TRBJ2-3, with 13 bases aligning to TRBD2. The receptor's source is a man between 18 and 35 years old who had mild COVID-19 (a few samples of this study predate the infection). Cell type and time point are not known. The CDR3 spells CASSVWTSGGADTQYF. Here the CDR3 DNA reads TGTGCCAGCAGCGTTTGGACTAGCGGGGGTGCAGATACGCAGTATTTT.